Below, 16 T cell receptor beta chains from the same sample are listed, as sequenced in a study of cytomegalovirus exposure and HLA in healthy donors. 60 Vbeta and 13 Jbeta primers were used in PCR. Sequenced by immunoSEQ multiplex PCR; TCRdb stores in-frame clones only, minus some. Of around 190,000 clones detected, approximately 80% appear once; the ten largest clones hold more than 0.4%. Specimen: PBMCs. These receptors originate from a woman between 50 and 59 years old in good health and CMV-seronegative.

This rearrangement joins TRBV5-1 to TRBJ1-1, with TRBD1 as a possible D gene (6 bases). The CDR3 extends over 15 amino acids. The V end was cut by 0 bases, the J end by 3 bases, with 12 bases between. CDR1 is SGHRS and CDR2 is YFSETQ in the germline V gene. For the CDR3, the DNA is TGCGCCAGCAGCTTGGTCTCCCCAGGGGACACTGAAGCTTTCTTT. Protein product: CASSLVSPGDTEAFF.

V gene TRBV6-5 combines with J gene TRBJ1-3; TRBD1 is a possible D gene (5 bases). This CDR3 has 16 amino acids. The V gene's germline CDR1 is MNHEY and CDR2 SVGAGI. Deletions cut 4 bases from V and 0 bases from J, with 13 bases between. CDR3 sequence: CASSFQGGFSGNTIYF. Written as DNA, the CDR3 is TGTGCCAGCAGTTTTCAGGGTGGGTTCTCTGGAAACACCATATATTTT.

Details on this clone: The sample contains more than one DNA sequence encoding this CDR3. The CDR3 bases are TGTGCCAGTAGTATAGCGGGAGGCCCCTACGAGCAGTACTTC. Its protein is CASSIAGGPYEQYF. The genes are TRBV19 and TRBJ2-7; 7 bases line up with TRBD2. The CDR3 runs 14 residues. V lost 1 base to trimming and J lost 2 bases; unmatched junction nucleotides: 2. CDR1 is LNHDA, CDR2 SQIVND, per germline (reference sequence). Full variable domain (rest looked up from reference TRBV19 and TRBJ2-7): DGGITQSPKYLFRKEGQNVTLSCEQNLNHDAMYWYRQDPGQGLRLIYYSQIVNDFQKGDIAEGYSVSREKKESFPLTVTSAQKNPTAFYLCASSIAGGPYEQYFGPGTRLTVT.

In nucleotides, the CDR3 is TGCGCCAGCAGCTTCCCCTGGAGCTCTGGGGCCAACGTCCTGACTTTC. Its protein is CASSFPWSSGANVLTF. The V and J genes are TRBV5-1 and TRBJ2-6; D gene ambiguous. The CDR3 contains 16 residues. Germline assignment: CDR1 SGHRS and CDR2 YFSETQ. The ends were cut back, 2 bases at V and 0 bases at J, with 9 bases in the middle.

V and J are TRBV6-1 and TRBJ2-7; no firm D call. CDR3 length equals 13 residues. V was cut by 2 bases and J by 3 bases, with 8 bases left in between. Germline V gene data show CDR1 as MNHNS and CDR2 as SASEGT. DNA for the CDR3: TGTGCCAGCAGTGAATCAGGCAGCTACGAGCAGTACTTC. Its protein is CASSESGSYEQYF.

This chain's CDR3 is CASSGRGGLGTDTQYF. CDR3 bases: TGTGCCAGCAGCGGGCGGGGGGGTCTTGGCACAGATACGCAGTATTTT. The chain uses TRBV9 and TRBJ2-3, with TRBD2 identical over 9 bases. Trimming cost V 3 bases and J 1 base; bases outside gene matches: 6. Germline V gene data show CDR1 as SGDLS and CDR2 as YYNGEE. The CDR3 consists of 16 residues.

This clone was detected only once. V and J are TRBV5-4 and TRBJ2-2; 7 bases are shared with TRBD1. The CDR3 covers 18 residues. Germline V lookup: CDR1 SGHNT, CDR2 YYREEE (reference sequence). V trimming: 3 bases; J trimming: 4 bases; junction bases outside the gene matches: 15. The CDR3 spells CASSSGASQGSLTGELFF. The CDR3 bases are TGTGCCAGCAGCTCTGGGGCTTCACAGGGGTCTCTCACCGGGGAGCTGTTTTTT.

V usage is TRBV6-4 and J usage is TRBJ2-1; perhaps TRBD1 as D (6 bases). The germline V gene encodes CDR1 MRHNA and CDR2 SNTAGT. The V and J ends lost 5 bases and 5 bases respectively, with 13 bases between them. This CDR3 contains 14 residues. The CDR3 loop is CASSTQGANNEQFF. CDR3 bases: TGTGCCAGCAGTACACAGGGCGCGAACAATGAGCAGTTCTTC.

A remark on this clone: Other DNA sequences from this sample encode an identical CDR3 as well. The chain is built from TRBV6-1 and TRBJ1-5, with a weak D call TRBD1 (6 bases). The length of the CDR3 is 14 residues. Trimming left V 10 bases short and J 7 bases short, with 20 bases between. Germline-derived CDR1 and CDR2 are MNHNS and SASEGT. The CDR3 sequence is CAISMEQGPQPQHF. The CDR3 DNA reads as TGTGCCATATCGATGGAACAGGGACCACAGCCCCAGCATTTT.

The rearrangement uses TRBV6-1 and TRBJ2-5; possibly TRBD2 for D (6 bases). Germline CDR1 MNHNS, CDR2 SASEGT. V was shortened by 3 bases and J by 4 bases, with 9 bases between the two germline ends. The CDR3 totals 13 residues. This CDR3 is CASSEGLVETQYF. The CDR3 bases are TGTGCCAGCAGTGAGGGACTGGTAGAGACCCAGTACTTC.

The chain carries TRBV25-1 and TRBJ2-7, with a weak D call TRBD1 (5 bases). There are 15 residues in the CDR3. The germline V and J ends were trimmed by 5 bases and 3 bases, with 17 bases remaining between them. Germline V gives CDR1 MGHDK, CDR2 SYGVNS. DNA for the CDR3: TGTGCCAGCAGTTCTGGAGACAGTCGACGCTACGAGCAGTACTTC. Translating it yields CASSSGDSRRYEQYF.

The chain joins TRBV7-9 to TRBJ2-7; D may be TRBD2 (7 bases). The CDR3 extends over 13 amino acids. Deletions cut 1 base from V and 12 bases from J, with 16 bases between. The V gene's germline CDR1 is SEHNR and CDR2 FQNEAQ (reference sequence). CDR3 in amino acids: CASSLGGMGGAYF. The CDR3 region has the DNA TGTGCCAGCAGCTTAGGAGGGATGGGGGGGGCGTACTTC. Full variable domain (remainder filled in from reference TRBV7-9 and TRBJ2-7): DTGVSQNPRHKITKRGQNVTFRCDPISEHNRLYWYRQTLGQGPEFLTYFQNEAQLEKSRLLSDRFSAERPKGSFSTLEIQRTEQGDSAMYLCASSLGGMGGAYFGPGTRLTVT.

This chain links TRBV5-8 with TRBJ1-5; D remains unclear. This CDR3 region has 12 residues. V lost 0 bases, J lost 6 bases, and 4 bases lay in between. The germline gives CDR1 SGHTS, CDR2 YDEGEE. CDR3 loop: CASSLAGQPQHF. In DNA, the CDR3 is TGTGCCAGCAGCTTGGCGGGTCAGCCCCAGCATTTT.

V is TRBV5-1 and J is TRBJ1-3; 7 nucleotides line up with TRBD1. V shed 4 bases, J shed 0 bases, and the junction held 7 bases outside the gene matches. The CDR3 consists of 16 residues. Germline V gene sequence: CDR1 SGHRS, CDR2 YFSETQ. The CDR3 nucleotides read TGCGCCAGCAGCCAAACGACAGGGCTCTCTGGAAACACCATATATTTT. Residues: CASSQTTGLSGNTIYF.

This clone was seen more than once but under ten times. DNA for the CDR3: TGTGCCAGCAGCTACGGACTAGCGGGAGGGGGGGTCAATGAGCAGTTCTTC. Amino acid sequence: CASSYGLAGGGVNEQFF. The rearrangement links TRBV4-2 to TRBJ2-1, with 15 bases fitting TRBD2. V shed 5 bases and J 6 bases; nucleotides not matched to a gene: 8. There are 17 residues in the CDR3. Germline V gives CDR1 LGHNA, CDR2 YNFKEQ.

This chain joins TRBV28 and TRBJ2-3; the D gene is possibly TRBD2 (5 bases). Germline CDR1 is MDHEN and CDR2 is SYDVKM. Trimming left V 2 bases short and J 1 base short, with 10 bases between. The CDR3 sequence is 15 residues long. This chain's CDR3 is CASSLTVEGTDTQYF. CDR3 coding DNA: TGTGCCAGCAGTTTAACTGTGGAGGGCACAGATACGCAGTATTTT.